A selection of T cell receptor beta chains follows, all from one sample in a study of T cells in Graves' hyperthyroidism and ophthalmopathy. Each CDR3 protein gets one entry after TCRdb re-called the multiplex PCR reads with MiXCR. This sample carries 660,000 or so distinct CDR3 sequences, about a fifth of them seen once, and the ten largest clones take 34%. The sequencing sample was made of blood. The receptors shown here come from a man younger than 45 with Graves' ophthalmopathy. Each CDR3 is given with its conserved first and last residue. The D gene is left open where the match is weak. Size tells how often a clone was seen (once, few, many) or the class of an expanded clone, and some rows leave it out.

TRBD2,TRBJ2-2,TRBV29-1,few,TGCAGCGTTGTTGGGAGGGCGAACACCGGGGAGCTGTTTTTT,CSVVGRANTGELFF
TRBD2,TRBJ2-2,TRBV12-3/TRBV12-4,few,TGTGCCAGCATTCCGGGGGGGACCGGGGAGCTGTTTTTT,CASIPGGTGELFF
-,TRBJ2-1,TRBV9,few,TGTGCCAGCAGTAGGAGGGCCCAACATGAAGGAACCAATGAGCAGTTCTTC,CASSRRAQHEGTNEQFF
-,TRBJ2-7,TRBV14,few,TGTGCCAGCAGCCAAGACCCCCCCGGCTACGAGCAGTACTTC,CASSQDPPGYEQYF
-,TRBJ1-2,TRBV11-2,few,TGTGCCAGCAGCCCAAATATCGGGGTCGGCTACACCTTC,CASSPNIGVGYTF
TRBD2,TRBJ2-2,TRBV20-1,-,TGCAGTGCTGAACCTAGCGGGAGATTGTCCGGGGAGCTGTTTTTT,CSAEPSGRLSGELFF
TRBD2,TRBJ2-1,TRBV12-3/TRBV12-4,many,TGTGCCAGCAGTTTTCGTGGGGAGGGCCAGAATGAGCAGTTCTTC,CASSFRGEGQNEQFF
TRBD2,TRBJ2-5,TRBV7-9,many,TGTGCCAGCAGCTCGACTAGCACAGAAGAGACCCAGTACTTC,CASSSTSTEETQYF
-,TRBJ2-5,TRBV28,-,TGTGCCAGCAGTCCCGGACAGTCTGGAGAGACCCAGTACTTC,CASSPGQSGETQYF
-,TRBJ2-7,TRBV20-1,many,TGCAGTGCTAGGGTCAGGGGTTCTGTATACGAGCAGTACTTC,CSARVRGSVYEQYF
TRBD1,TRBJ2-1,TRBV12-3/TRBV12-4,-,TGTGCCAGCAGTAAACGGGACAGGGGGAACAATGAGCAGTTCTTC,CASSKRDRGNNEQFF
-,TRBJ2-7,TRBV7-9,few,TGTGCCAGCAGCTTAGCGGGAGCAGGCCACGAGCAGTACTTC,CASSLAGAGHEQYF
TRBD2,TRBJ2-2,TRBV7-9,few,TGTGCCAGCAGCCGACGGACTAGCGGGAGAGTGAACACCGGGGAGCTGTTTTTT,CASSRRTSGRVNTGELFF
-,TRBJ2-3,TRBV28,-,TGTGCCAGCAGAGAGGACACCACAGATACGCTGTATTTT,CASREDTTDTLYF
-,TRBJ2-2,TRBV20-1,-,TGCAGTGCAGGGGGGCTGAACACCGGGGAGCTGTTTTTT,CSAGGLNTGELFF
TRBD2,TRBJ2-7,TRBV14,-,TGTGCCAGCAGCCAAGAGAGACTAGCGGGAGCAAACGAGCAGTACTTC,CASSQERLAGANEQYF
-,TRBJ1-4,TRBV15,few,TGTGCCACCAGCAGAGATCGGGATGAAAAACTGTTTTTT,CATSRDRDEKLFF
TRBD1,TRBJ1-2,TRBV12-3/TRBV12-4,many,TGTGCCAGCAGTTTACAACAGGGGGCGCGAGGCTATGGCTACACCTTC,CASSLQQGARGYGYTF
-,TRBJ2-2,TRBV5-1,-,TGCGCCAGCAGCGGGACGGAGGCCGGGGAGCTGTTTTTT,CASSGTEAGELFF
TRBD1,TRBJ1-5,TRBV20-1,few,TGCAGTGCCCCTGACAGGGGTGACAATCAGCCCCAGCATTTT,CSAPDRGDNQPQHF
-,TRBJ2-7,TRBV20-1,few,TGCAGTGCTATCCAATGGGACGGGACCTACGAGCAGTACTTC,CSAIQWDGTYEQYF
-,TRBJ2-3,TRBV18,-,TGTGCCAGCTCACCCCCAACAGGCCTCACAGATACGCAGTATTTT,CASSPPTGLTDTQYF
TRBD1,TRBJ1-2,TRBV11-1,many,TGTGCCAGCAGCTCCACCGCGACAGGGAACTATGGCTACACCTTC,CASSSTATGNYGYTF
-,TRBJ2-3,TRBV5-8,many,TGTGCCAGCCCTTCGGGATTGAGCACAGATACGCAGTATTTT,CASPSGLSTDTQYF
TRBD1,TRBJ2-7,TRBV4-1,-,TGCGCCAGCAGCCAAAACCCGGGACAGAGCTCCTACGAGCAGTACTTC,CASSQNPGQSSYEQYF
TRBD1,TRBJ1-1,TRBV29-1,few,TGCAGCGCCCGAGGAGGATCTGCCGAGGACAGGGCTACTGAAGCTTTCTTT,CSARGGSAEDRATEAFF
TRBD1,TRBJ1-1,TRBV28,many,TGTGCCAGCAGTTCCTCAGGGGGACTCACTGAAGCTTTCTTT,CASSSSGGLTEAFF
-,TRBJ2-6,TRBV3-1,-,TGTGCCAGTTGCTCTAGCGTTGGGGCCAACGTCCTGACTTTC,CASCSSVGANVLTF
TRBD1,TRBJ1-1,TRBV18,many,TGTGCCAGCTCACCTGCCGACAGGGTGAACACTGAAGCTTTCTTT,CASSPADRVNTEAFF